The 25 T cell receptor beta chains below all came from one sample that was sequenced in a study of patients and donors after allogeneic stem cell transplantation. One entry per CDR3 protein, called by TCRdb with MiXCR from the RT-PCR reads. The sample holds some 960,000 distinct CDR3 sequences, under 20% seen once. Sequencing input: blood, either unsorted or a sorted T cell fraction (not recorded which). The receptors were gathered from a human donor who was either an allogeneic HSCT recipient or a stem cell or donor lymphocyte infusion donor (not recorded which). It is not recorded whose cells these are; they may come from a transplant donor.

There are a few counts of this clonotype. The chain links TRBV9 to TRBJ2-5; D tentatively reads TRBD1 or TRBD2 (5 bases each). The CDR3 contains 14 residues. Trimming cost V 4 bases and J 4 bases, with 14 bases left between them. The V gene's germline CDR1 is SGDLS and CDR2 YYNGEE. CDR3 in DNA: TGTGCCAGCAGCCGGGGCCAGAGGAGAGAGACCCAGTACTTC. The encoded protein is CASSRGQRRETQYF.

This clonotype turned up a few times. The chain joins TRBV11-2 to TRBJ2-2; 8 bases line up with TRBD1. Germline V gene data show CDR1 as SGHAT and CDR2 as FQNNGV. The CDR3 runs 16 residues. V gave up 5 bases and J gave up 3 bases; unmatched junction bases: 8. The chain's CDR3 is CASSARQGRHTGELFF. The CDR3 DNA follows: TGTGCCAGCAGCGCACGACAGGGGCGGCACACCGGGGAGCTGTTTTTT.

This chain uses TRBV15 with TRBJ2-3; D call uncertain. The V end lost 3 bases, the J end lost 2 bases, and 12 bases lay between the germline ends. The CDR3 extends over 15 amino acids. Germline assignment: CDR1 LNHNV and CDR2 YYDKDF (reference sequence). This CDR3 reads CATSSPLGSTDTQYF. CDR3 nucleotides: TGTGCCACCAGCAGCCCCCTGGGATCCACAGATACGCAGTATTTT.

The chain's CDR3 is CASSIKTADNTEAFF. The DNA for the CDR3 is TGTGCCAGTAGTATAAAGACAGCCGATAACACTGAAGCTTTCTTT. V and J are TRBV19 and TRBJ1-1, with D maybe TRBD1 (5 bases). CDR3 length equals 15 residues. Germline V gene sequence: CDR1 LNHDA, CDR2 SQIVND (reference sequence). V was clipped by 2 bases and J by 2 bases, with 12 bases between them.

The chain recombines TRBV6-1 with TRBJ2-7, with D uncertain. V lost 6 bases, J lost 7 bases, and 16 bases lay in between. CDR1 is MNHNS, CDR2 SASEGT, per germline. The CDR3 length is 13 residues. The CDR3: CASRRPALREQYF. Written as DNA, the CDR3 is TGTGCCAGCAGGAGACCTGCTCTACGGGAGCAGTACTTC.

The chain employs TRBV20-1 and TRBJ2-1; tentatively, D is TRBD2 (6 bases). There are 15 residues in the CDR3. From germline, CDR1 is DFQATT and CDR2 SNEGSKA (reference sequence). The V end lost 2 bases, the J end lost 0 bases, and 11 bases lay between the germline ends. The CDR3 spells CSARLAYSSYNEQFF. For the CDR3, the DNA is TGCAGTGCTAGACTAGCGTATAGCTCCTACAATGAGCAGTTCTTC.

This clonotype was observed a single time. This chain connects TRBV4-2 to TRBJ2-1; 7 bases align to TRBD2. Per germline, CDR1 LGHNA and CDR2 YNFKEQ. CDR3 length: 14 residues. The V gene end was trimmed by 1 base and the J gene end by 7 bases; junction bases not matched to a gene: 4. Written as DNA, the CDR3 is TGTGCCAGCAGCCAAGTTGATAGCGGGAATGAGCAGTTCTTC. Translated, it gives CASSQVDSGNEQFF.

This clonotype came up a few times. This chain uses TRBV5-1 with TRBJ2-7; D might be TRBD1 (6 bases). The V gene's germline CDR1 is SGHRS and CDR2 YFSETQ. The CDR3 contains 15 residues. Trimming left V 3 bases short and J 0 bases short, with 13 bases between. CDR3 sequence: CASSSGTRNSYEQYF. CDR3 coding DNA: TGCGCCAGCAGCTCTGGGACAAGGAACTCCTACGAGCAGTACTTC. Looking up the rest from reference TRBV5-1 and TRBJ2-7 gives the full variable domain: KAGVTQTPRYLIKTRGQQVTLSCSPISGHRSVSWYQQTPGQGLQFLFEYFSETQRNKGNFPGRFSGRQFSNSRSEMNVSTLELGDSALYLCASSSGTRNSYEQYFGPGTRLTVT.

The rearrangement joins TRBV12-2 to TRBJ1-1; the table names TRBD1, a call not compared with the DNA. TRBV12-2 is classified as a pseudogene. The CDR3 extends over 14 amino acids. This chain's CDR3 is CASRSPYMNTEAFF. CDR3 nucleotides: TGTGCAAGTCGCTCCCCTTACATGAACACTGAAGCTTTCTTT.

This chain joins TRBV6-5 and TRBJ1-4; maybe TRBD1 (5 bases). CDR3 length: 13 amino acids. Germline CDR1 is MNHEY and CDR2 is SVGAGI. V was trimmed by 2 bases and J by 8 bases, leaving 9 bases between them. The CDR3 sequence is CASSYTRGEKLFF. The CDR3 DNA sequence: TGTGCCAGCAGTTACACGAGGGGCGAAAAACTGTTTTTT.

The rearrangement uses TRBV19 and TRBJ2-2; D gene unclear. V was pared by 1 base and J by 1 base, with 10 bases between. This CDR3 contains 16 residues. Germline V gene lookup returns CDR1 LNHDA and CDR2 SQIVND (reference sequence). CDR3 DNA sequence: TGTGCCAGTAGTATAGGTGGTAGAAAGAACACCGGGGAGCTGTTTTTT. The encoded protein is CASSIGGRKNTGELFF.

The V call is TRBV7-3, the J call TRBJ2-2, with D unclear. CDR1 and CDR2 (germline): SGHTA, FQGTGA. This CDR3 has 14 amino acids. The germline V and J ends were trimmed by 3 bases and 3 bases, with 8 bases remaining between them. This CDR3 reads CASSFSTDTGELFF. The CDR3 bases are TGTGCCAGCAGCTTCAGTACAGACACCGGGGAGCTGTTTTTT.

This clonotype was observed a few times. This chain links TRBV6-2 or TRBV6-3 with TRBJ2-1; 14 positions agree with TRBD2. With V trimmed by 6 bases and J by 1 base, 5 bases remained unmatched. CDR1 and CDR2 (germline): MNHEY, SVGEGT. This CDR3 is 17 amino acids long. Written as DNA, the CDR3 is TGTGCCAGCAGCCGGGGACTAGCGGGAGAGTCCTACAATGAGCAGTTCTTC. Translated, it gives CASSRGLAGESYNEQFF.

V and J are TRBV7-9 and TRBJ1-3, with 8 positions matching TRBD1. CDR1 and CDR2 (germline): SEHNR, FQNEAQ (reference sequence). V was clipped by 5 bases and J by 2 bases; unmatched bases: 8. The CDR3 has 16 residues. The CDR3, as DNA: TGTGCCAGCAGCACGGGGACAGGAAGGGCTGGAAACACCATATATTTT. This gives the protein CASSTGTGRAGNTIYF. The complete variable domain, with remaining parts taken from reference TRBV7-9 and TRBJ1-3, reads DTGVSQNPRHKITKRGQNVTFRCDPISEHNRLYWYRQTLGQGPEFLTYFQNEAQLEKSRLLSDRFSAERPKGSFSTLEIQRTEQGDSAMYLCASSTGTGRAGNTIYFGEGSWLTVV.

J is TRBJ1-5 and V is TRBV20-1; 8 bases fit TRBD1. The V and J ends lost 5 bases and 6 bases, in that order; junction bases with no gene match: 12. Germline CDR1 and CDR2: DFQATT and SNEGSKA (reference sequence). The CDR3 spans 15 residues. CDR3 protein: CSAPTVRGQGQPQHF. CDR3 sequence (DNA): TGCAGTGCTCCAACCGTCAGGGGGCAGGGTCAGCCCCAGCATTTT.

There are a few counts of this clonotype. The rearrangement links TRBV5-5 to TRBJ2-5, with D perhaps matching TRBD2 (5 bases). This CDR3 spans 16 amino acids. Deletions cut 2 bases from V and 4 bases from J, with 18 bases between. Germline V CDR1 and CDR2: SGHKS, YYEKEE (reference sequence). CDR3 coding DNA: TGTGCCAGCAGCTTTTCGGGATCTCAAAGAGGAGAGACCCAGTACTTC. As protein: CASSFSGSQRGETQYF.

The CDR3 spells CASRISTEAFF. The CDR3 nucleotides are TGTGCCAGCAGGATATCCACTGAAGCTTTCTTT. The chain is built from TRBV6-6 and TRBJ1-1; no reliable D call. The V gene's germline CDR1 is MNHNY and CDR2 SVGAGI (reference sequence). This CDR3 comprises 11 residues. Deletions cut 6 bases from V and 4 bases from J, with 6 bases between.

The chain recombines TRBV12-3 or TRBV12-4 with TRBJ2-5; 9 positions match TRBD2. CDR3 length: 14 residues. Losses at the gene ends were 6 bases for V and 4 bases for J; bases not matched to a gene: 6. Here the CDR3 DNA reads TGTGCCAGCAGCTACGGGACTAGCAGAGAGACCCAGTACTTC. Translation: CASSYGTSRETQYF.

This clonotype was seen a few times. This chain joins TRBV4-1 and TRBJ2-7; 8 nucleotides line up with TRBD1. Losses at the gene ends were 1 base for V and 7 bases for J; bases not matched to a gene: 6. The CDR3 is made up of 14 amino acids. Looked up from germline, CDR1 is MGHRA and CDR2 is YSYEKL. Here the CDR3 reads CASSQGQGPGEQYF. CDR3 coding DNA: TGCGCCAGCAGCCAAGGACAGGGGCCGGGTGAGCAGTACTTC.

The chain combines TRBV11-2 with TRBJ2-5, with D hard to call. Germline V gene sequence: CDR1 SGHAT, CDR2 FQNNGV. V was cut by 10 bases and J by 5 bases, with 5 bases left in between. The CDR3 is 9 residues long. CDR3 DNA: TGTGCCACCGGGGAGACCCAGTACTTC. Its translation: CATGETQYF.

A few counts support this clonotype. The chain combines TRBV5-1 with TRBJ2-7, with 7 bases that match TRBD1. Per germline, CDR1 SGHRS and CDR2 YFSETQ. J gave up 6 bases and V 5 bases, and 11 bases lay outside the gene matches. This CDR3 comprises 14 residues. DNA for the CDR3: TGCGCCAGCAGACCGAGACAGGGTTCGAGCGAGCAGTACTTC. As protein: CASRPRQGSSEQYF.

A few counts support this clonotype. The chain joins TRBV4-3 to TRBJ1-2; TRBD1 is a possible D gene (6 bases). The CDR3 runs to 15 residues. V lost 0 bases, J lost 4 bases, and 12 bases lay in between. Germline CDR1 reads LGHNA; CDR2 reads YSLEER. Written as DNA, the CDR3 is TGCGCCAGCAGCCAAGAAAGTCGAGGGGGCTATGGCTACACCTTC. Amino acid sequence: CASSQESRGGYGYTF.

A few counts support this clonotype. The rearrangement links TRBV7-2 to TRBJ1-2; a possible D gene is TRBD1 (5 bases). The germline V gene has CDR1 SGHTA and CDR2 FQGNSA. The V gene lost 6 bases and the J gene lost 4 bases, with 9 bases spanning the gap. The CDR3 runs 12 residues. CDR3 amino acids: CASRARAYGYTF. In DNA form, the CDR3 reads TGTGCCAGCAGGGCCAGGGCCTATGGCTACACCTTC.

This clonotype came up a few times. The rearrangement uses TRBV6-1 and TRBJ1-1, with D unresolved. This CDR3 has 14 amino acids. Germline V gene sequence: CDR1 MNHNS, CDR2 SASEGT. The V gene lost 8 bases and the J gene lost 6 bases, with 19 bases spanning the gap. CDR3 DNA: TGTGCCAGCCGCCTATATGGTTCGGTCGCTGAAGCTTTCTTT. Translating gives CASRLYGSVAEAFF.

This rearrangement joins TRBV18 to TRBJ2-7; 12 nucleotides line up with TRBD2. This CDR3 region has 15 residues. CDR1 and CDR2 (germline): KGHSH, LQKENI. Trimming at V came to 6 bases and at J to 2 bases, leaving 5 bases not matched to a gene. The CDR3 here is CASSYSSGRAYEQYF. CDR3 DNA sequence: TGTGCCAGCTCCTACTCTAGCGGGAGGGCCTACGAGCAGTACTTC.